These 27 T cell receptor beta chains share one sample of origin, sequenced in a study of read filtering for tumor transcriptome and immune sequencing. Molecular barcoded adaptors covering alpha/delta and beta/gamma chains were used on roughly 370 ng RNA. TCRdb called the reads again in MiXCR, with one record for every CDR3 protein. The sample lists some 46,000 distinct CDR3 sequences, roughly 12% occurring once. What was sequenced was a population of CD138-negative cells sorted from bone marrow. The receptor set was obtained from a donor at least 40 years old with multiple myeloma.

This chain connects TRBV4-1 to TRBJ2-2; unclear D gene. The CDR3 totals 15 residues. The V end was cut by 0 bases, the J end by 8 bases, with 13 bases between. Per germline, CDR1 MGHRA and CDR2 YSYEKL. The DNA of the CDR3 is TGCGCCAGCAGCCAAGAAGGCCGGCGAGCGGGGGAGCTGTTTTTT. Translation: CASSQEGRRAGELFF.

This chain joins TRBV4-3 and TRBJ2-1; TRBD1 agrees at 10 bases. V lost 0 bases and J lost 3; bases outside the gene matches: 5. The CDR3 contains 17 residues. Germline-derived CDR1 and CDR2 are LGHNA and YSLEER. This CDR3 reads CASSQDWGQGFYNEQFF. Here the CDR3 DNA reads TGCGCCAGCAGCCAAGATTGGGGACAGGGGTTCTACAATGAGCAGTTCTTC.

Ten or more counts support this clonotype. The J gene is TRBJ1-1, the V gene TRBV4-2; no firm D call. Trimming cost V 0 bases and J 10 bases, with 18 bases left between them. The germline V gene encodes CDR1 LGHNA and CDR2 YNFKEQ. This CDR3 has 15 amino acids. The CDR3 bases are TGTGCCAGCAGCCAAGATCTTGTGTCCTTGGATCGAGCTTTCTTT. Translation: CASSQDLVSLDRAFF.

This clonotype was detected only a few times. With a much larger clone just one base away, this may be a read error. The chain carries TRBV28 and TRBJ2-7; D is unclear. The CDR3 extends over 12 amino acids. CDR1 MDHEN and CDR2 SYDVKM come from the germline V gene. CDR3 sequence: CASGFVRYEQYF. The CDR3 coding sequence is TGTGCCAGCGGTTTTGTCCGCTACGAGCAGTACTTC.

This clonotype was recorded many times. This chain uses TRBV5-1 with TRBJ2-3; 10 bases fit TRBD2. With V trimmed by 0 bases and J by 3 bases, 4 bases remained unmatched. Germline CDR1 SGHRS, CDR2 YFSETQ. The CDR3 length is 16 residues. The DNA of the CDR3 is TGCGCCAGCAGCTTGGATCTAGCGGGAGCTACAGATACGCAGTATTTT. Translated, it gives CASSLDLAGATDTQYF.

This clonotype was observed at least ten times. As DNA, the CDR3 is TGTGCCAGCAGCCAGTTGGCTAGCGGGAGGCACAATGAGCAGTTCTTC. Encoded protein: CASSQLASGRHNEQFF. The chain links TRBV6-5 to TRBJ2-1; the match to TRBD2 covers 11 bases. The CDR3 runs to 16 residues. J gave up 5 bases and V 6 bases, and 9 bases lay outside the gene matches. Germline values: CDR1 MNHEY, CDR2 SVGAGI.

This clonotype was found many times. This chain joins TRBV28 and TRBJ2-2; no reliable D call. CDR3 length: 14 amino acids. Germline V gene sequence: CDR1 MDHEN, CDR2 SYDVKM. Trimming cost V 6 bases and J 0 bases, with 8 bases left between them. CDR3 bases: TGTGCCAGCAGAATTCAGACGAACACCGGGGAGCTGTTTTTT. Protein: CASRIQTNTGELFF.

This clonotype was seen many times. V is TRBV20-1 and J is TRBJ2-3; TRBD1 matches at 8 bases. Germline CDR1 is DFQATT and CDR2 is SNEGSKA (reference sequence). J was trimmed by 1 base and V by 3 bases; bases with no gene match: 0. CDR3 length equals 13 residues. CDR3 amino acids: CSARTGGTDTQYF. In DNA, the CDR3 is TGCAGTGCTAGGACAGGGGGCACAGATACGCAGTATTTT.

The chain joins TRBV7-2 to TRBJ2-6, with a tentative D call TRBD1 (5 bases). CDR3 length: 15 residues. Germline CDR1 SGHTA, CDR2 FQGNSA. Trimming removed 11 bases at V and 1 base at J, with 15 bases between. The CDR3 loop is CAEVGVPSGANVLTF. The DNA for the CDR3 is TGTGCCGAGGTAGGGGTGCCTTCTGGGGCCAACGTCCTGACTTTC.

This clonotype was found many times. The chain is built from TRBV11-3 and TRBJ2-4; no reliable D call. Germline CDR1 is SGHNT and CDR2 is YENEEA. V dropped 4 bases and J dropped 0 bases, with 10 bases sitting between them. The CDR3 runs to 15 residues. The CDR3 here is CASSSAEIAKNIQYF. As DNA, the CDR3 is TGTGCCAGCAGCTCGGCAGAAATAGCCAAAAACATTCAGTACTTC.

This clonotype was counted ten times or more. CDR3 amino acids: CSVEVRSFGEKLFF. CDR3 DNA: TGCAGCGTTGAAGTCCGGTCTTTCGGTGAAAAACTGTTTTTT. This rearrangement joins TRBV29-1 to TRBJ1-4; D is unresolved. This CDR3 is 14 amino acids long. Germline V gene lookup returns CDR1 SQVTM and CDR2 ANQGSEA. Trimming shortened V by 1 base and J by 7 bases, and 13 bases separated the two germline ends.

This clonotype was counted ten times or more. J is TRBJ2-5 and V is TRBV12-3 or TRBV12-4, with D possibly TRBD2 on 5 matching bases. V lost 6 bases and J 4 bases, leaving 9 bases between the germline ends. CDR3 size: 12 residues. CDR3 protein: CASSVSGETQYF. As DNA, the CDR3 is TGTGCCAGCAGCGTGAGCGGAGAGACCCAGTACTTC.

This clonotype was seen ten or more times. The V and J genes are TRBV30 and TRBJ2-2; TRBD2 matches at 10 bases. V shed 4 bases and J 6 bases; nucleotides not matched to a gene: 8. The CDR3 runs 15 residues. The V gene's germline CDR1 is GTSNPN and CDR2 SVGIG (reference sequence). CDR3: CAWTPGLAFAGELFF. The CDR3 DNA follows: TGTGCCTGGACCCCGGGACTAGCGTTCGCCGGGGAGCTGTTTTTT.

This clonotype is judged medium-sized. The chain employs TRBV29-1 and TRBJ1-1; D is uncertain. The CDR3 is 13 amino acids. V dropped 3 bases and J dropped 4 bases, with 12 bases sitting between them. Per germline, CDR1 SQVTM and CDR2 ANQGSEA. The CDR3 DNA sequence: TGCAGCGTTGATGTCCCAGAAGGCACTGAAGCTTTCTTT. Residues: CSVDVPEGTEAFF.

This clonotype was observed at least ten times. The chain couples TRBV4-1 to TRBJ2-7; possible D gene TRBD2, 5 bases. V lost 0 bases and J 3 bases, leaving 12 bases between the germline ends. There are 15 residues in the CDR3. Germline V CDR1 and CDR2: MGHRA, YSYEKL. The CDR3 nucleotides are TGCGCCAGCAGCCAAGACGGGGTCGGACTCTACGAGCAGTACTTC. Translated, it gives CASSQDGVGLYEQYF.

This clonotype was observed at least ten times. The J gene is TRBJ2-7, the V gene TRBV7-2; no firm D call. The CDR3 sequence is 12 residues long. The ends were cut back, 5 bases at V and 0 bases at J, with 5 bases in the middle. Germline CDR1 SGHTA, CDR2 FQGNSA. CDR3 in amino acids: CASSPGSYEQYF. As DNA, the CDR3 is TGTGCCAGCAGCCCCGGCTCCTACGAGCAGTACTTC. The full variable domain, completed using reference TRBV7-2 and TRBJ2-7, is GAGVSQSPSNKVTEKGKDVELRCDPISGHTALYWYRQSLGQGLEFLIYFQGNSAPDKSGLPSDRFSAERTGGSVSTLTIQRTQQEDSAVYLCASSPGSYEQYFGPGTRLTVT.

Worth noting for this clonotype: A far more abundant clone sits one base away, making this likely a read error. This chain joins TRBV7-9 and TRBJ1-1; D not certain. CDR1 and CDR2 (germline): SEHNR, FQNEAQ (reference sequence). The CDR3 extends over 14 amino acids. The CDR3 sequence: CASSLFSFGAEAFF. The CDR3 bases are TGTGCTAGCAGCTTATTTTCCTTTGGCGCTGAAGCTTTCTTT.

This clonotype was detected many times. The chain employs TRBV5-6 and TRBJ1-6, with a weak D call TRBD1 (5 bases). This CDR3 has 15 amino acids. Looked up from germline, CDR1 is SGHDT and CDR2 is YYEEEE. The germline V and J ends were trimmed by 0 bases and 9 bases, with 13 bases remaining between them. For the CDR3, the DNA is TGTGCCAGCAGCTTGGGATCTGCAGGGACTTCACCCCTCCACTTT. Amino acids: CASSLGSAGTSPLHF.

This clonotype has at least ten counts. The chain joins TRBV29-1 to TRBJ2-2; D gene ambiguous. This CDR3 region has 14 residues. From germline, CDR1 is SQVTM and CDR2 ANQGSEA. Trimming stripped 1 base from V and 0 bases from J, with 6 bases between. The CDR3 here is CSVEVQPNTGELFF. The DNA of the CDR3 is TGCAGCGTTGAAGTTCAGCCGAACACCGGGGAGCTGTTTTTT.

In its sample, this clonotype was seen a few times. In DNA form, the CDR3 reads TGTGCCAGTAAGCCAGGGAACTCTGGAAACACCATATATTTT. Encoded protein: CASKPGNSGNTIYF. The chain has TRBV19 and TRBJ1-3, with D possibly TRBD1 on 5 matching bases. This CDR3 contains 14 residues. The V end was cut by 7 bases, the J end by 0 bases, with 10 bases between. Germline CDR1 LNHDA, CDR2 SQIVND (reference sequence).

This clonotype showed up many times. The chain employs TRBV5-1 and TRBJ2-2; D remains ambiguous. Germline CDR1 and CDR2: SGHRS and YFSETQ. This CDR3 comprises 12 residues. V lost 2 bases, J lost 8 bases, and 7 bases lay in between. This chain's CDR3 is CASSLYGGELFF. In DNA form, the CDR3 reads TGCGCCAGCAGCTTATATGGAGGGGAGCTGTTTTTT.

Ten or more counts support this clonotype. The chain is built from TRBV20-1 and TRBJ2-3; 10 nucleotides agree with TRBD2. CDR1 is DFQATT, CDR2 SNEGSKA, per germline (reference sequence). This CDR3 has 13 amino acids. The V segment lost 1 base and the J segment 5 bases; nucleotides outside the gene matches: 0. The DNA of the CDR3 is TGCAGTGCTAGAGCTAGCGGGAGAGATACGCAGTATTTT. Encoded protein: CSARASGRDTQYF.

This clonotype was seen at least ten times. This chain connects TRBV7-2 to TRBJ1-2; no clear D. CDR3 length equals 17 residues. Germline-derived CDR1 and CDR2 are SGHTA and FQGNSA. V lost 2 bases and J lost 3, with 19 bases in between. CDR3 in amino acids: CASSLRVGPGSDYGYTF. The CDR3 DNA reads TGTGCCAGCAGCTTACGGGTAGGGCCGGGGTCAGACTATGGCTACACCTTC.

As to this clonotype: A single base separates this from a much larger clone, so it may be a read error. The CDR3, as DNA: TGTGCCAGCAGCTCGCAAATCACCTACGAGCGGTACTTC. Translating it yields CASSSQITYERYF. The rearrangement joins TRBV3-1 to TRBJ2-7; D gene uncertain. The CDR3 spans 13 residues. CDR1 LGHDT and CDR2 YNNKEL come from the germline V gene (reference sequence).

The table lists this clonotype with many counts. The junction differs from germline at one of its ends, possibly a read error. The CDR3 here is CATSRERTGAEEQYF. CDR3 nucleotides: TGTGCCACCAGCCGAGAAAGGACAGGGGCCGAAGAGCAGTACTTC. This chain joins TRBV15 and TRBJ2-7, with TRBD1 matching over 9 bases. The germline V gene encodes CDR1 LNHNV and CDR2 YYDKDF (reference sequence). This CDR3 has 15 residues.

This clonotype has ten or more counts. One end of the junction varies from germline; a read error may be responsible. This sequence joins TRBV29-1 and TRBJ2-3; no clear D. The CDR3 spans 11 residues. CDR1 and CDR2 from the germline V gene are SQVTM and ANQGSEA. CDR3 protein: CSVALPDAQYF. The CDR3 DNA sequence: TGCAGCGTTGCGCTCCCAGATGCGCAGTATTTT.

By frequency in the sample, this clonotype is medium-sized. The CDR3 nucleotides read TGTGCCAGCAGCTCCTGGGGCTCCTACAATGAGCAGTTCTTC. Protein product: CASSSWGSYNEQFF. V usage is TRBV12-3 or TRBV12-4 and J usage is TRBJ2-1; D ambiguous. CDR3 length: 14 residues. V gave up 6 bases and J gave up 0 bases, with 9 bases separating them.